The 11 T cell receptor beta chains given below trace back to one sample, sequenced in a study of T cell repertoires in cytomegalovirus infection. TCRdb reprocessed the reads via MiXCR and lists one record per CDR3 protein. The table shows roughly 760,000 distinct CDR3 sequences, with 35% to 40% occurring only once. Input material: PBMCs. The receptors shown here come from a human donor in good health (CMV status not recorded). Some clones in this sample may be carry-over from other donors' samples.

This clonotype was recorded at least ten times. This chain links TRBV10-3 with TRBJ2-3, with 10 positions matching TRBD1. Germline CDR1 ENHRY, CDR2 SYGVKD. The CDR3 covers 16 residues. V gave up 6 bases and J gave up 4 bases; unmatched junction bases: 10. The CDR3 nucleotides read TGTGCCATCAGCCACCCCCCGGGACAGGGGCCAGATACGCAGTATTTT. Amino acid sequence: CAISHPPGQGPDTQYF.

Concerning this clonotype: At one end, the junction sequence differs from germline, possibly due to a read error. The V and J genes are TRBV2 and TRBJ2-2, with D tentatively TRBD2 (6 bases). Germline V CDR1 and CDR2: SNHLY, FYNNEI. This CDR3 spans 15 amino acids. CDR3 bases: TGTGCCAGTTTCGGGACTCATGCGAACATCGGGGAGCTGTTTTTT. This sequence encodes CASFGTHANIGELFF.

This clonotype has more than one count but fewer than ten. The gene calls are TRBV28 and TRBJ1-1, with a weak D call TRBD1 (5 bases). CDR3 length: 14 residues. From germline, CDR1 is MDHEN and CDR2 SYDVKM. The germline V and J ends were trimmed by 3 bases and 4 bases, with 12 bases remaining between them. The CDR3 DNA reads as TGTGCCAGCAGTTTTCGGGGACCAACCACTGAAGCTTTCTTT. This translates into CASSFRGPTTEAFF.

The V and J genes are TRBV11-1 and TRBJ1-2, with D possibly being TRBD1 (6 bases). The CDR3 spans 17 residues. Germline lookup yields CDR1 SGHAT and CDR2 FQDESV (reference sequence). The germline V and J ends were trimmed by 4 bases and 8 bases, with 26 bases remaining between them. CDR3 sequence reads: CASSSTRLTGKADGYTF. CDR3 nucleotide sequence: TGTGCCAGCAGCTCGACGAGACTTACAGGGAAGGCGGACGGCTACACCTTC.

The chain has TRBV24-1 and TRBJ2-2, with 7 positions matching TRBD1. V shed 4 bases and J 7 bases; nucleotides not matched to a gene: 8. The CDR3 is 15 amino acids. Per germline, CDR1 KGHDR and CDR2 SFDVKD. For the CDR3, the DNA is TGTGCCACCAGTGACCGAGGGACAGATCTCGGGGAGCTGTTTTTT. This codes for CATSDRGTDLGELFF.

DNA for the CDR3: TGTGCCAGCAGTGAAGGCCGGGGAATGAGTGGCTACACCTTC. It specifies CASSEGRGMSGYTF. The chain has TRBV2 and TRBJ1-2; no firm D call. Germline V lookup: CDR1 SNHLY, CDR2 FYNNEI. V dropped 1 base and J dropped 7 bases, with 13 bases sitting between them. This CDR3 contains 14 residues. Full variable domain (outside the CDR3, taken from reference TRBV2 and TRBJ1-2): EPEVTQTPSHQVTQMGQEVILRCVPISNHLYFYWYRQILGQKVEFLVSFYNNEISEKSEIFDDQFSVERPDGSNFTLKIRSTKLEDSAMYFCASSEGRGMSGYTFGSGTRLTVV.

Regarding this clonotype: The junction departs from the called germline gene at one end, perhaps through a read error. J is TRBJ2-2 and V is TRBV7-6, with TRBD2 matching over 8 bases. The CDR3 consists of 17 residues. CDR1 and CDR2 (germline): SGHVS, FNYEAQ. In nucleotides, the CDR3 is TGTGCCAGAAGCTTAGTACTAGCGGTGGGCCAAACCGGGGAGCTGTTTTTT. The encoded protein is CARSLVLAVGQTGELFF.

This chain links TRBV5-1 with TRBJ2-2; 7 nucleotides match TRBD2. The CDR3 length is 15 residues. J gave up 5 bases and V 2 bases, and 6 bases lay outside the gene matches. Germline assignment: CDR1 SGHRS and CDR2 YFSETQ. CDR3 protein: CASSFYTSETGELFF. CDR3 bases: TGCGCCAGCAGCTTTTATACTAGCGAAACCGGGGAGCTGTTTTTT.

This clonotype has ten or more counts. The V gene is TRBV7-8, the J gene TRBJ1-5; a possible D gene is TRBD1 (5 bases). The CDR3 extends over 16 amino acids. Trimming pared 2 bases from V and 2 bases from J, leaving 13 bases between. Looked up from germline, CDR1 is SGHVS and CDR2 is FQNEAQ. Here the CDR3 DNA reads TGTGCCAGCAGCTTACCGTGGGGCGATGGCAATCAGCCCCAGCATTTT. It translates to CASSLPWGDGNQPQHF.

The chain has TRBV6-1 and TRBJ1-2; the match to TRBD1 covers 7 bases. With 2 bases clipped from V and 5 bases from J, the junction kept 5 bases outside the gene matches. From germline, CDR1 is MNHNS and CDR2 SASEGT. The CDR3 runs to 14 residues. CDR3 in amino acids: CASSEQTGSYGYTF. Written as DNA, the CDR3 is TGTGCCAGCAGTGAACAGACAGGGTCGTATGGCTACACCTTC.

The CDR3 DNA is TGTGCCAGCAGTTTCGACCCGACTAGCGGGGATGTGGATGAGCAGTTCTTC. Amino acid sequence: CASSFDPTSGDVDEQFF. The gene calls are TRBV6-5 and TRBJ2-1, with 11 bases identical to TRBD2. V dropped 4 bases and J dropped 8; count of bases not matched to a gene: 13. This CDR3 is 17 amino acids long. Germline V lookup: CDR1 MNHEY, CDR2 SVGAGI.